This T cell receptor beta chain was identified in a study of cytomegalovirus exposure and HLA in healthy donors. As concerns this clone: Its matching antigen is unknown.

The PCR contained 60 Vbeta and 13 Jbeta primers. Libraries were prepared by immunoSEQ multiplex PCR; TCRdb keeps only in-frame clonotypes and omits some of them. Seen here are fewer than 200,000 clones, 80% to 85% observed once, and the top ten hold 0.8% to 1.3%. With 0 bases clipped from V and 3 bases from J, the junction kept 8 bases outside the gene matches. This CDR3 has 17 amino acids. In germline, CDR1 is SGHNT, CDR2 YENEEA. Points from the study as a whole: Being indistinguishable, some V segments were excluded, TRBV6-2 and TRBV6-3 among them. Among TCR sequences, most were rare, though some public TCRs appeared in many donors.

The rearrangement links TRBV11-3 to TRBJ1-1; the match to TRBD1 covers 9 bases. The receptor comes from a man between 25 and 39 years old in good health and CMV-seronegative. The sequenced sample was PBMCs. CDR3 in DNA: TGTGCCAGCAGCTTAGACCGACTTGGGACAGGGTACACTGAAGCTTTCTTT. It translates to CASSLDRLGTGYTEAFF.